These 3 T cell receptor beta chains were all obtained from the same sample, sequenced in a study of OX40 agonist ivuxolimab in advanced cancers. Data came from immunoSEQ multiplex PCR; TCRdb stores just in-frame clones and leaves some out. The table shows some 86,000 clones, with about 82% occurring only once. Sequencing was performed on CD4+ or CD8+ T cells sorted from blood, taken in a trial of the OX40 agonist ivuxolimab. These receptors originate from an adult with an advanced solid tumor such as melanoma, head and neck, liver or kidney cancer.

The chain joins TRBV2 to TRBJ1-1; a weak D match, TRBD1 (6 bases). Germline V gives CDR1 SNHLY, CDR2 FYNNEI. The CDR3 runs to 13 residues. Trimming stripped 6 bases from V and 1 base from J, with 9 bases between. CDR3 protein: CASSRGPNTEAFF. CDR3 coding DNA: TGTGCCAGCAGCAGGGGACCGAACACTGAAGCTTTCTTT. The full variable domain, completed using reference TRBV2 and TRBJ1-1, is EPEVTQTPSHQVTQMGQEVILRCVPISNHLYFYWYRQILGQKVEFLVSFYNNEISEKSEIFDDQFSVERPDGSNFTLKIRSTKLEDSAMYFCASSRGPNTEAFFGQGTRLTVV.

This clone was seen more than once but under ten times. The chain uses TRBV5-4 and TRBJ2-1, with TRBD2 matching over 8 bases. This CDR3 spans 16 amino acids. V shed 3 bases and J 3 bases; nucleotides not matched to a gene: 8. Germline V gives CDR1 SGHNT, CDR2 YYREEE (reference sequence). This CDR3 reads CASSSKASGRYNEQFF. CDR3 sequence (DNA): TGTGCCAGCAGCTCGAAGGCTAGCGGGCGCTACAATGAGCAGTTCTTC.

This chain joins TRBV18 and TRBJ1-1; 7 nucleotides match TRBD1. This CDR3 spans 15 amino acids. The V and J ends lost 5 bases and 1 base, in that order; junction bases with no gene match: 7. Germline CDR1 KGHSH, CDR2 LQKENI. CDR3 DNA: TGTGCCAGCTCAAACCAGGGACAGAAGAACACTGAAGCTTTCTTT. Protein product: CASSNQGQKNTEAFF.